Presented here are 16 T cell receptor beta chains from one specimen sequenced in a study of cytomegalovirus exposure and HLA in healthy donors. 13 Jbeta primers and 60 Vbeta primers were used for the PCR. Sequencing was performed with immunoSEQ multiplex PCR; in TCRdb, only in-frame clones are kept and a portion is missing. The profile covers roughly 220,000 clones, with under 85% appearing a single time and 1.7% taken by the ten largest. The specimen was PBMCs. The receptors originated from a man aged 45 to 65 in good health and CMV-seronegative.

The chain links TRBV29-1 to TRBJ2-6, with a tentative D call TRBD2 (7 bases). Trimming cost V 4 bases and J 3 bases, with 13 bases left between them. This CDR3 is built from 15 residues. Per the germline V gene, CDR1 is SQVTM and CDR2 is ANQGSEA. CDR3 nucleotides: TGCAGCGTTGTTTGGGGGGGCGGTGGGGCCAACGTCCTGACTTTC. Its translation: CSVVWGGGGANVLTF.

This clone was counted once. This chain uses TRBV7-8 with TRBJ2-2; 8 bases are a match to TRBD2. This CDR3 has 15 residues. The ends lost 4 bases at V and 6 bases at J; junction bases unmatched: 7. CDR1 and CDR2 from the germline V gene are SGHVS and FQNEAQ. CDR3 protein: CASSYLAGPAGELFF. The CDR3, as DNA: TGTGCCAGCAGCTATCTAGCGGGCCCGGCCGGGGAGCTGTTTTTT.

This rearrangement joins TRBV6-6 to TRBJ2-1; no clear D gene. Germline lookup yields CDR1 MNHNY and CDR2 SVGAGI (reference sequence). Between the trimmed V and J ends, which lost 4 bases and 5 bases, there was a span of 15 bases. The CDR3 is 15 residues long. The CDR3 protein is CASSSAGMGHNEQFF. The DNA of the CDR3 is TGTGCCAGCAGTTCGGCAGGAATGGGTCACAATGAGCAGTTCTTC.

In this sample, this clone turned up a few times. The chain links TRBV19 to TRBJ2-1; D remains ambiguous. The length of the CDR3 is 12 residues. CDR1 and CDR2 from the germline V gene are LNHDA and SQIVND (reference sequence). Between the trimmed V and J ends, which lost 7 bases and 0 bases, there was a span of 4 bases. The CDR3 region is CASTSSYNEQFF. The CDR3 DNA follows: TGTGCCAGTACGAGCTCCTACAATGAGCAGTTCTTC.

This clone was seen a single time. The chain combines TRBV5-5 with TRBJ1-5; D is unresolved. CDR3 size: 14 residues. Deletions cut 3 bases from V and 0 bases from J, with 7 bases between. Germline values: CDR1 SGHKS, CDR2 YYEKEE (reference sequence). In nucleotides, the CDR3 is TGTGCCAGCAGCTCACAGAGTAGCAATCAGCCCCAGCATTTT. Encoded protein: CASSSQSSNQPQHF.

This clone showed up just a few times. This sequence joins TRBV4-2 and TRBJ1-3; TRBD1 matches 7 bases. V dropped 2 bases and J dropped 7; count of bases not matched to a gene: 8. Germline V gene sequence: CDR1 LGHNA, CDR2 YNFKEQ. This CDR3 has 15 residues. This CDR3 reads CASSQSGQVENTIYF. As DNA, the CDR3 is TGTGCCAGCAGCCAATCAGGACAGGTGGAGAACACCATATATTTT.

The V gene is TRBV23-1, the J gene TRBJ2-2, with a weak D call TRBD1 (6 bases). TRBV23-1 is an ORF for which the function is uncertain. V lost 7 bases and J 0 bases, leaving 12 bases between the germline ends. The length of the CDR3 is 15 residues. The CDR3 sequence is CASTGQHPNTGELFF. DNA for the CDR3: TGCGCCAGCACAGGACAGCACCCGAACACCGGGGAGCTGTTTTTT.

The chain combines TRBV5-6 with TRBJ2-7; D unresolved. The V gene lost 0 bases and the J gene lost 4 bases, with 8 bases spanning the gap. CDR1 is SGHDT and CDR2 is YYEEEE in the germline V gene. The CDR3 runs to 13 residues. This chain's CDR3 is CASSLERRYEQYF. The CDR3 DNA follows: TGTGCCAGCAGCTTGGAACGGAGATACGAGCAGTACTTC.

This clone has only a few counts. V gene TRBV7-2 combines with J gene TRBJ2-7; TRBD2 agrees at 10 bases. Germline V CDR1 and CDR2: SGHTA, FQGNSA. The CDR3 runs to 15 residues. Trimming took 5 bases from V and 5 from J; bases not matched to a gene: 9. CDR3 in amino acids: CASSTRSSGSNEQYF. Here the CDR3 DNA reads TGTGCCAGCAGCACACGATCTAGCGGGAGTAACGAGCAGTACTTC.

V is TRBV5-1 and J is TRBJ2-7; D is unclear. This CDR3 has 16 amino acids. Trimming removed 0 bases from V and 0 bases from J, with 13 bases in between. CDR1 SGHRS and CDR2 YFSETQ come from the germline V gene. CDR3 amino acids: CASSLASESPSYEQYF. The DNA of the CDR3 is TGCGCCAGCAGCTTGGCCAGCGAGTCGCCCTCCTACGAGCAGTACTTC.

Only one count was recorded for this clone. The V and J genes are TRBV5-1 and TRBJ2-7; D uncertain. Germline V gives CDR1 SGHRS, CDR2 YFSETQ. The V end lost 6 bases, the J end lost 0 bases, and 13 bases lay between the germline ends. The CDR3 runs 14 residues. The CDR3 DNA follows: TGCGCCAGCACCATGGGCTCAGGCTCCTACGAGCAGTACTTC. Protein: CASTMGSGSYEQYF.

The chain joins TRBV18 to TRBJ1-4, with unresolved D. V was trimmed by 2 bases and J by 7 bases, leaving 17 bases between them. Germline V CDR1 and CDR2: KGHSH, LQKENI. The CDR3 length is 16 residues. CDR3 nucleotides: TGTGCCAGCTCACCAAGTCTGGGGAGGCGGAGTGAAAAACTGTTTTTT. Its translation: CASSPSLGRRSEKLFF.

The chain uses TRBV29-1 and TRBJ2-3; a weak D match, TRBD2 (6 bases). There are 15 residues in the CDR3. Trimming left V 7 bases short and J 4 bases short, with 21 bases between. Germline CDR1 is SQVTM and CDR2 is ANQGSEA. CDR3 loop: CSGRRDSRTADTQYF. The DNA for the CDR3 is TGCAGCGGAAGACGGGACTCACGAACGGCAGATACGCAGTATTTT.

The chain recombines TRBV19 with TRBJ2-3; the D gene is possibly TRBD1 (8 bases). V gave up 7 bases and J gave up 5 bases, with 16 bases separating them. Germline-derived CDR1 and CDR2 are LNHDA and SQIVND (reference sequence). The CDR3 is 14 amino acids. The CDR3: CASNTGGVGDTQYF. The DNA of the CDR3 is TGTGCCAGTAACACAGGGGGGGTTGGAGATACGCAGTATTTT.

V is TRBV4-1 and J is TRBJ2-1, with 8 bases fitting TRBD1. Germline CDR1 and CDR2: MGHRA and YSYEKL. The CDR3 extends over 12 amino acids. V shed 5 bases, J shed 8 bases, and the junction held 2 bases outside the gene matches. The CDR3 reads CASSDRGDEQFF. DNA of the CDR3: TGCGCCAGCAGCGACAGGGGTGATGAGCAGTTCTTC.

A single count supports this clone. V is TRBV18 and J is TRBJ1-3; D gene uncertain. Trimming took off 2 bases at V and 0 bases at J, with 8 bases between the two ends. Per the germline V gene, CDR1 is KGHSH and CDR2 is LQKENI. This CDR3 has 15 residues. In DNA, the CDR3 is TGTGCCAGCTCACCAAGAGAAAGCTCTGGAAACACCATATATTTT. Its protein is CASSPRESSGNTIYF.